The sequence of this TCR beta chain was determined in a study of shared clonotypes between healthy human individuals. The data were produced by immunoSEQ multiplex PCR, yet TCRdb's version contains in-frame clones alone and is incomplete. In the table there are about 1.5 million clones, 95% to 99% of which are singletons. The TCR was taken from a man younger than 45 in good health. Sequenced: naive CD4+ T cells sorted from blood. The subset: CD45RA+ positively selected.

CDR3 coding DNA: TGTGCCAGCAGTTTCATGCAGGGGGCACACTATGGCTACACCTTC. Translation gives CASSFMQGAHYGYTF. The chain joins TRBV27 to TRBJ1-2, with 8 bases lining up with TRBD1. The germline V gene has CDR1 MNHEY and CDR2 SMNVEV (reference sequence). CDR3 length equals 15 residues. V lost 3 bases and J lost 3; bases outside the gene matches: 6.